The clone carrying this T cell receptor beta chain showed up just a few times. This entry comes from a study of T cells in Graves' hyperthyroidism and ophthalmopathy. The V and J ends lost 4 bases and 4 bases respectively, with 17 bases between them. Germline CDR1 reads MNHEY; CDR2 reads SMNVEV (reference sequence). The CDR3 extends over 15 amino acids. Researchers took RNA transcripts and amplified the TCR beta CDR3 regions from them. TCR CDR3 regions were first amplified by RT-PCR with HTBI primers. From the multiplex PCR reads, TCRdb called clonotypes with MiXCR, one entry per CDR3 protein. The sample carries roughly 570,000 distinct CDR3 sequences, roughly 46% recorded once.

Input material: peripheral blood or thyroid tissue (not recorded which). This clonotype was obtained from a woman aged 18-35 years with Graves' hyperthyroidism. The chain employs TRBV27 and TRBJ2-7, with no clear D. CDR3 loop: CASSSLVAGPYEQYF. The CDR3 DNA is TGTGCCAGCAGTTCCTTGGTGGCAGGCCCGTACGAGCAGTACTTC.